Given below is one T cell receptor (beta chain) in context. Assay: immunoSEQ multiplex PCR; the TCRdb copy retains only in-frame clones and omits some. Found here are roughly 90,000 clones, roughly 85% of them singletons; the top ten hold about 1.3%. The data were taken from a study of OX40 agonist ivuxolimab in advanced cancers. Study overall: Given to patients was ivuxolimab, an agonistic anti-OX40 (CD134) antibody.

The CDR3 is 14 amino acids. The germline CDR1 and CDR2 sequences are MNHEY and SMNVEV (reference sequence). The trim removed 6 bases at V and 12 bases at J, leaving 16 bases unmatched. This receptor was taken from an adult with an advanced solid tumor such as melanoma, head and neck, liver or kidney cancer. The sequencing used CD4+ or CD8+ T cells sorted from blood, collected in a trial of the OX40 agonist ivuxolimab. The J gene is TRBJ1-1, the V gene TRBV27; 7 positions match TRBD1. CDR3 bases: TGTGCCAGCAGCCAACTCATGGGACAGCCGATGCCTTTCTTT. The encoded protein is CASSQLMGQPMPFF.